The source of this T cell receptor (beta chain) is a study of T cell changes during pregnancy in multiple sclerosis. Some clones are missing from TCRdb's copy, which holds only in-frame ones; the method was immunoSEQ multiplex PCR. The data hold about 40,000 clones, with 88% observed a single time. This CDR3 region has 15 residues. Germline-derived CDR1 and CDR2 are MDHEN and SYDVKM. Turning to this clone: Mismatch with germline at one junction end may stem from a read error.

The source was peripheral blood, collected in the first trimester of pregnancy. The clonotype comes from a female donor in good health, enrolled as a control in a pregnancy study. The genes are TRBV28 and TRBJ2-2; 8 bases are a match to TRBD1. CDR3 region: CASILDRGGTGELFF. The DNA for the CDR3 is TGTGCCAGCATTTTAGACAGGGGCGGCACCGGGGAGCTGTTTTTT. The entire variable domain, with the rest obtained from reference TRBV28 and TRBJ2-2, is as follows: DVKVTQSSRYLVKRTGEKVFLECVQDMDHENMFWYRQDPGLGLRLIYFSYDVKMKEKGDIPEGYSVSREKKERFSLILESASTNQTSMYLCASILDRGGTGELFFGEGSRLTVL.